A single sample is the source of the 18 T cell receptor beta chains below, sequenced in a study of OX40 agonist ivuxolimab in advanced cancers. This table comes from immunoSEQ multiplex PCR, and its TCRdb copy is limited to in-frame clones, with some not included. Of under 70,000 clones listed, around 89% are singletons. The sample here was CD4+ or CD8+ T cells sorted from blood, taken in a trial of the OX40 agonist ivuxolimab. These receptors originate from an adult with an advanced solid tumor such as melanoma, head and neck, liver or kidney cancer.

The J gene is TRBJ2-1, the V gene TRBV2, with D hard to call. Germline V gene data show CDR1 as SNHLY and CDR2 as FYNNEI. The CDR3 loop spans 11 amino acids. V lost 2 bases and J lost 4, with 0 bases in between. The CDR3, as DNA: TGTGCCAGCAGTGAATACAATGAGCAGTTCTTC. It encodes CASSEYNEQFF. The variable domain in full, completed from reference TRBV2 and TRBJ2-1, reads EPEVTQTPSHQVTQMGQEVILRCVPISNHLYFYWYRQILGQKVEFLVSFYNNEISEKSEIFDDQFSVERPDGSNFTLKIRSTKLEDSAMYFCASSEYNEQFFGPGTRLTVL.

The chain has TRBV7-9 and TRBJ2-7; no reliable D call. Germline V CDR1 and CDR2: SEHNR, FQNEAQ (reference sequence). Trimming stripped 2 bases from V and 3 bases from J, with 8 bases between. The CDR3 length is 13 residues. CDR3 nucleotide sequence: TGTGCCAGCAGCTTAAATGGCCTCTACGAGCAGTACTTC. Encoded protein: CASSLNGLYEQYF.

The chain links TRBV5-1 to TRBJ1-1; no clear D gene. Trimming cost V 2 bases and J 2 bases, with 13 bases left between them. This CDR3 comprises 15 residues. Germline CDR1 reads SGHRS; CDR2 reads YFSETQ. CDR3 loop: CASSFGGSGNTEAFF. The CDR3 DNA follows: TGCGCCAGCAGCTTTGGAGGGAGTGGAAACACTGAAGCTTTCTTT.

This sequence joins TRBV18 and TRBJ2-7; 7 bases map to TRBD2. Germline CDR1 reads KGHSH; CDR2 reads LQKENI. The trim removed 0 bases at V and 5 bases at J, leaving 19 bases unmatched. CDR3 length equals 19 residues. The CDR3 region has the DNA TGTGCCAGCTCACCACCTTATTGGGAGGGGAGTTGGACGCCGGACGAGCAGTACTTC. Its translation: CASSPPYWEGSWTPDEQYF.

The chain joins TRBV6-1 to TRBJ2-7; 7 bases are a match to TRBD2. V lost 2 bases, J lost 2 bases, and 9 bases stayed unmatched. The CDR3 consists of 16 residues. Germline CDR1 MNHNS, CDR2 SASEGT. The CDR3 reads CASSEWGGQRTYEQYF. CDR3 DNA: TGTGCCAGCAGTGAATGGGGAGGGCAGAGGACCTACGAGCAGTACTTC.

The chain uses TRBV29-1 and TRBJ2-3, with a tentative D call TRBD1 (5 bases). The germline CDR1 and CDR2 sequences are SQVTM and ANQGSEA. This CDR3 region has 15 residues. Trimming stripped 2 bases from V and 4 bases from J, with 16 bases between. CDR3 amino acids: CSVETSGKSPDTQYF. In DNA, the CDR3 is TGCAGCGTTGAAACCTCAGGGAAAAGCCCAGATACGCAGTATTTT.

The genes are TRBV19 and TRBJ2-3; no clear D. Germline lookup yields CDR1 LNHDA and CDR2 SQIVND (reference sequence). V lost 4 bases and J lost 6, with 5 bases in between. The CDR3 extends over 11 amino acids. This CDR3 reads CASSTRDTQYF. DNA for the CDR3: TGTGCCAGTAGTACAAGGGATACGCAGTATTTT.

This clone has just one count. The rearrangement joins TRBV2 to TRBJ2-7; 12 bases are a match to TRBD1. Trimming removed 4 bases from V and 3 bases from J; junction bases left unmatched: 4. Germline CDR1 is SNHLY and CDR2 is FYNNEI. The CDR3 runs 15 residues. CDR3 sequence (DNA): TGTGCCAGCAGTGCGGGACAGGGGGCCAGCTACGAGCAGTACTTC. Its translation is CASSAGQGASYEQYF.

This chain uses TRBV7-2 with TRBJ1-5, with unresolved D. This CDR3 comprises 12 residues. Germline V CDR1 and CDR2: SGHTA, FQGNSA. Trimming removed 1 base from V and 5 bases from J, with 3 bases in between. Here the CDR3 reads CASSLEDQPQHF. The DNA for the CDR3 is TGTGCCAGCAGCTTAGAGGATCAGCCCCAGCATTTT.

The chain has TRBV5-1 and TRBJ1-2, with D tentatively TRBD1 (6 bases). CDR3 length equals 12 residues. Germline V lookup: CDR1 SGHRS, CDR2 YFSETQ. With 4 bases removed from V and 8 bases from J, the gap between germline ends came to 12 bases. CDR3 amino acids: CASSMDRNGYTF. The DNA for the CDR3 is TGCGCCAGCAGCATGGACAGAAACGGCTACACCTTC.

The CDR3 spells CASSSSYEQYF. The CDR3 region has the DNA TGTGCCAGTAGTTCCTCCTACGAGCAGTACTTC. The chain joins TRBV19 to TRBJ2-7; D call uncertain. The germline CDR1 and CDR2 sequences are LNHDA and SQIVND (reference sequence). The CDR3 spans 11 residues. The V gene lost 5 bases and the J gene lost 0 bases, with 2 bases spanning the gap.

The rearrangement links TRBV9 to TRBJ2-3, with D unclear. Germline V gene lookup returns CDR1 SGDLS and CDR2 YYNGEE. V was shortened by 2 bases and J by 3 bases, with 16 bases between the two germline ends. The CDR3 spans 16 residues. The CDR3 coding sequence is TGTGCCAGCAGCGTGAGAGGCGGAGTTTTGACAGATACGCAGTATTTT. It specifies CASSVRGGVLTDTQYF.

Details on this clone: Its ends do not fully match the called genes, so a read error is possible. This rearrangement joins TRBV7-7 to TRBJ2-2; 9 positions agree with TRBD2. CDR1 is SSHAT and CDR2 is FNYEAQ in the germline V gene (reference sequence). This CDR3 comprises 14 residues. CDR3 residues: CASSGLASGGELFF. DNA for the CDR3: TGTGCTAGCAGCGGACTAGCGTCGGGCGGGGAGCTGTTTTTT.

This clone was observed a few times. The chain combines TRBV19 with TRBJ2-1, with 14 nucleotides matching TRBD2. The CDR3 is 17 amino acids. Trimming at V came to 10 bases and at J to 10 bases, leaving 18 bases not matched to a gene. Germline CDR1 reads LNHDA; CDR2 reads SQIVND (reference sequence). The CDR3 here is CATQNLRGLAGVREQFF. In DNA, the CDR3 is TGTGCCACCCAGAACCTCCGGGGACTAGCGGGAGTCCGGGAGCAGTTCTTC.

The rearrangement joins TRBV7-8 to TRBJ1-3; unclear D gene. Germline CDR1 reads SGHVS; CDR2 reads FQNEAQ. V was shortened by 5 bases and J by 0 bases, with 14 bases between the two germline ends. This CDR3 has 16 residues. This CDR3 is CASSRYRLNSGNTIYF. In nucleotides, the CDR3 is TGTGCCAGCAGCCGGTACCGGTTGAACTCTGGAAACACCATATATTTT.

This clone appeared once. The genes are TRBV2 and TRBJ1-2, with D perhaps matching TRBD1 (6 bases). The length of the CDR3 is 13 residues. Between the trimmed V and J ends, which lost 6 bases and 8 bases, there was a span of 16 bases. Germline values: CDR1 SNHLY, CDR2 FYNNEI. In nucleotides, the CDR3 is TGTGCCAGCAGCCGACAGGACGTCATGGGCTACACCTTC. Its protein product is CASSRQDVMGYTF.

This clone occurred a few times. The chain employs TRBV6-1 and TRBJ1-2; D may be TRBD1 (5 bases). Germline loops: CDR1 MNHNS, CDR2 SASEGT. The CDR3 extends over 14 amino acids. With 0 bases removed from V and 5 bases from J, the gap between germline ends came to 10 bases. CDR3 sequence (DNA): TGTGCCAGCAGTGAAGCGCAGGGTCGGTATGGCTACACCTTC. This translates into CASSEAQGRYGYTF.

V is TRBV5-1 and J is TRBJ2-1; possible D gene TRBD1, 7 bases. CDR3 length: 15 amino acids. V lost 3 bases, J lost 2 bases, and 12 bases lay in between. In germline, CDR1 is SGHRS, CDR2 YFSETQ. In nucleotides, the CDR3 is TGCGCCAGCAGCTCCCAGGGGGGAGCCTACAATGAGCAGTTCTTC. The encoded protein is CASSSQGGAYNEQFF. Variable domain in full (rest from reference TRBV5-1 and TRBJ2-1): KAGVTQTPRYLIKTRGQQVTLSCSPISGHRSVSWYQQTPGQGLQFLFEYFSETQRNKGNFPGRFSGRQFSNSRSEMNVSTLELGDSALYLCASSSQGGAYNEQFFGPGTRLTVL.